The sequence of this TCR beta chain was determined in a study of T cell changes during pregnancy in multiple sclerosis (dated 2019 in TCRdb). Context from the whole study: In women with multiple sclerosis, the researchers looked at how the T cell repertoire shifted as pregnancy progressed.

Library generation was performed with the immunoSEQ multiplex PCR assay. Sourced from immuneACCESS, this table was stored by TCRdb with only in-frame sequences that have V and J called. A share of the clones is absent; for the studies checked, an unresolved V gene accounts for under half, and the remainder has no known explanation. Here the sample has about 110,000 clones; roughly 90% occur a single time. In total, the top ten clones hold less than 0.85% of the sample. The table lists this clone with many counts. What this receptor recognizes is not known. No clone much larger than this one lies a single base away; base qualities are absent. From a lookup of the germline V gene, CDR1 and CDR2 are SGHTA and FQGNSA. The V end gives up 4 bases and the J end 5 bases, leaving 10 bases in the junction not matched to a gene. The CDR3 runs 15 amino acids, cysteine and phenylalanine included. Only CDR3 DNA remains: 45 bases, in frame from the first base.

The material sequenced was peripheral blood, taken in the third trimester of pregnancy. The V and J segments used are TRBV7-2 and TRBJ1-2; 7 middle bases align to TRBD1. The clonotype comes from a female donor in good health, enrolled as a control in a pregnancy study. The DNA sequence is TGTGCCAGCAGCTCAAACAGGGGACTCGGATATGGCTACACCTTC. This codes for CASSSNRGLGYGYTF.